This paragraph covers one T cell receptor beta chain sequence. The antigen is undetermined. Clones were read by immunoSEQ multiplex PCR, and TCRdb kept only the in-frame ones, dropping some. Found here are about 120,000 clones, roughly 93% of them singletons; the top ten hold around 0.12%. This specimen comes from a study of graft-versus-host responses after intestinal transplantation. This CDR3 comprises 16 residues. The receptor comes from a human donor who received an intestinal transplant. V gene TRBV21-1 combines with J gene TRBJ2-3; the DNA was not compared with TRBD2, the D call given in the table. TRBV21-1 is assigned pseudogene status. The sample here was unstimulated CD4+ T cells sorted from spleen or lymph node cells, taken before intestinal transplant. The CDR3 region is CASSKWTSGNRDTQYF. The CDR3 nucleotides are TGTGCCAGCAGCAAGTGGACTAGCGGGAATCGAGATACGCAGTATTTT.